A selection of T cell receptor beta chains follows, all from one sample in a study of blood T cell repertoires in COVID-19. TCRdb keeps only in-frame clones here, not all; method: immunoSEQ multiplex PCR. The sample shows some 150,000 clones, roughly 80% of them seen only once. The sample consisted of PBMCs or T cells enriched from blood (not recorded which). Source of these receptors: a woman in her 50s who had recovered from COVID-19. The CDR3 runs from the conserved cysteine through the conserved F or W. D genes are given only for firm matches. The listing skips clone size in some rows; elsewhere it reads once, few, many or a size class.

TRBV10-3	TRBJ1-2	.	.	CAISEEGVHFYGYTF	TGTGCCATCAGTGAGGAGGGGGTCCACTTTTATGGCTACACCTTC
TRBV19	TRBJ2-2	TRBD1	once	CASSVGQGWTGELFF	TGTGCCAGTAGTGTCGGACAGGGTTGGACCGGGGAGCTGTTTTTT
TRBV7-9	TRBJ2-1	TRBD2	.	CASSYRGLAGVNEQFF	TGTGCCAGCAGCTACCGGGGACTAGCTGGCGTCAATGAGCAGTTCTTC
TRBV5-1	TRBJ2-5	TRBD2	.	CASSDARAGEETQYF	TGCGCCAGCAGCGACGCTCGAGCGGGAGAAGAGACCCAGTACTTC
TRBV27	TRBJ2-3	.	.	CASSLSPRVDTQYF	TGTGCCAGCAGTTTATCTCCCCGCGTAGATACGCAGTATTTT
TRBV7-9	TRBJ2-2	.	.	CASSKDSSTGELFF	TGTGCCAGCAGCAAGGACAGTTCGACCGGGGAGCTGTTTTTT
TRBV6-2/TRBV6-3	TRBJ2-1	TRBD2	.	CASSWGLDDNEQFF	TGTGCCAGCAGCTGGGGACTAGACGATAATGAGCAGTTCTTC
TRBV30	TRBJ1-2	.	.	CAWSEAGMAYGYTF	TGTGCCTGGAGTGAGGCAGGGATGGCCTATGGCTACACCTTC
TRBV11-3	TRBJ2-1	.	few	CASSPSLSSYNEQFF	TGTGCCAGCAGCCCTTCACTGAGCTCCTACAATGAGCAGTTCTTC
TRBV30	TRBJ1-3	.	.	CAWAGLSGNTIYF	TGTGCCTGGGCTGGGCTCTCTGGAAACACCATATATTTT
TRBV3-1/TRBV3-2	TRBJ1-3	.	.	CASSRGGSGNTIYF	TGTGCCAGCAGCCGCGGTGGCTCTGGAAACACCATATATTTT
TRBV2	TRBJ1-2	TRBD1	.	CASLRGQGRTNYGYTF	TGTGCCAGTCTCAGGGGACAGGGGCGTACTAACTATGGCTACACCTTC
TRBV11-2	TRBJ2-3	TRBD2	.	CASSPRTSGRTDTQYF	TGTGCCAGCAGCCCACGGACTAGCGGGAGAACAGATACGCAGTATTTT
TRBV28	TRBJ1-3	.	.	CASSLWGRGPSGNTIYF	TGTGCCAGCAGTTTATGGGGCAGGGGCCCCTCTGGAAACACCATATATTTT
TRBV28	TRBJ2-6	.	.	CASGGAHSGANVLTF	TGTGCCAGCGGGGGGGCCCATTCTGGGGCCAACGTCCTGACTTTC
TRBV6-4	TRBJ2-3	TRBD2	.	CASQKEAAGFTDTQYF	TGTGCCAGCCAGAAAGAGGCAGCGGGATTTACAGATACGCAGTATTTT
TRBV30	TRBJ1-2	TRBD1	.	CAWTGTGYGYTF	TGTGCCTGGACCGGGACAGGGTATGGCTACACCTTC
TRBV10-3	TRBJ1-1	.	.	CAISDPGQSNTEAFF	TGTGCCATCAGTGACCCTGGACAGTCGAACACTGAAGCTTTCTTT
TRBV5-4	TRBJ2-2	.	once	CASSFISGDTGELFF	TGTGCCAGCAGCTTCATCAGCGGCGACACCGGGGAGCTGTTTTTT
TRBV7-9	TRBJ1-1	TRBD1	.	CASSRGTGRVAEAFF	TGTGCCAGCAGCAGGGGGACAGGGCGTGTCGCTGAAGCTTTCTTT
TRBV19	TRBJ1-2	.	.	CASNRANYGYTF	TGTGCGTCGAACAGGGCTAACTATGGCTACACCTTC
TRBV4-1	TRBJ1-4	.	.	CASSQVGGTNEKLFF	TGCGCCAGCAGCCAAGTCGGGGGGACTAATGAAAAACTGTTTTTT
TRBV6-5	TRBJ2-1	.	few	CASKVREPSYNEQFF	TGTGCCAGTAAGGTCCGGGAGCCCTCCTACAATGAGCAGTTCTTC
TRBV19	TRBJ1-3	TRBD1	few	CASSTDRASGNTIYF	TGTGCCAGTAGTACGGACAGGGCCTCTGGAAACACCATATATTTT
TRBV19	TRBJ2-1	TRBD2	.	CASKFGGRANNEQFF	TGTGCCAGTAAATTCGGCGGGAGGGCCAACAATGAGCAGTTCTTC
TRBV15	TRBJ1-2	.	once	CATSRSRGTHGGYTF	TGTGCCACCAGCAGATCGCGAGGCACCCACGGTGGCTACACCTTC
TRBV12-3/TRBV12-4	TRBJ1-4	.	.	CASSFGEKLFF	TGTGCCAGCAGTTTCGGTGAAAAACTGTTTTTT
TRBV5-4	TRBJ1-1	.	.	CASSPRGGQNTEAFF	TGTGCCAGCAGCCCCCGGGGGGGCCAGAACACTGAAGCTTTCTTT
TRBV4-2	TRBJ1-4	.	.	CASSRDRTATNEKLFF	TGTGCCAGCAGCCGAGACAGGACTGCAACTAATGAAAAACTGTTTTTT
TRBV28	TRBJ2-3	TRBD2	few	CASSISGGGTDTQYF	TGTGCCAGCAGTATTAGCGGGGGGGGCACAGATACGCAGTATTTT
TRBV7-2	TRBJ2-5	TRBD2	.	CASSLGRGAETQYF	TGTGCCAGCAGCTTAGGGCGGGGGGCAGAGACCCAGTACTTC
TRBV2	TRBJ1-5	.	.	CASSARQSVSQPQHF	TGTGCCAGCAGTGCCCGACAGTCCGTGAGTCAGCCCCAGCATTTT
TRBV30	TRBJ2-3	.	.	CAWSQGPLADTQYF	TGTGCCTGGAGTCAGGGTCCCCTTGCAGATACGCAGTATTTT
TRBV30	TRBJ1-6	.	.	CAWRKEGRAYNSPLHF	TGTGCCTGGAGGAAAGAGGGAAGGGCCTATAATTCACCCCTCCACTTT
TRBV30	TRBJ1-6	TRBD1	.	CAWSTGQTNSPLHF	TGTGCCTGGAGTACGGGACAGACCAATTCACCCCTCCACTTT
TRBV9	TRBJ2-5	TRBD2	.	CASSETSGLFETQYF	TGTGCCAGCAGCGAAACTAGCGGCCTGTTTGAGACCCAGTACTTC
TRBV30	TRBJ1-6	.	.	CAWSDLQTGLPLHF	TGTGCCTGGAGTGACCTACAGACAGGCCTACCCCTCCACTTT
TRBV19	TRBJ2-5	TRBD1	few	CASSPPRTGGAETQYF	TGTGCCAGTAGTCCTCCACGGACAGGGGGCGCGGAGACCCAGTACTTC
TRBV12-3/TRBV12-4	TRBJ2-3	.	.	CASSPYPRGQYF	TGTGCCAGCAGCCCTTACCCCCGGGGGCAGTATTTT
TRBV9	TRBJ2-1	TRBD1	.	CASSETGEANEQFF	TGTGCCAGCAGCGAGACAGGGGAGGCCAATGAGCAGTTCTTC
TRBV19	TRBJ2-2	.	.	CASSIRGSGKELFF	TGTGCCAGTAGTATACGGGGGAGTGGTAAGGAGCTGTTTTTT
TRBV30	TRBJ2-5	TRBD2	.	CAWSVAGDYRETQYF	TGTGCCTGGAGTGTAGCCGGGGACTACCGAGAGACCCAGTACTTC
TRBV18	TRBJ2-2	.	.	CASSPPDLGPGELFF	TGTGCCAGCTCACCACCGGACCTGGGGCCCGGGGAGCTGTTTTTT
TRBV18	TRBJ2-1	.	.	CASSPDRFLGEQFF	TGTGCCAGCTCACCAGACAGGTTCTTAGGTGAGCAGTTCTTC
TRBV27	TRBJ1-2	TRBD1	few	CASSKRDRGLDYGYTF	TGTGCCAGCAGTAAACGGGACAGGGGGCTAGACTATGGCTACACCTTC
TRBV28	TRBJ1-2	TRBD1	.	CASSPPGQRYGYTF	TGTGCCAGCAGTCCCCCGGGACAGCGGTATGGCTACACCTTC
TRBV6-2/TRBV6-3	TRBJ2-1	.	.	CASSPTRFSYNEQFF	TGTGCCAGCAGTCCAACTAGATTCTCCTACAATGAGCAGTTCTTC
TRBV4-1	TRBJ2-3	TRBD2	.	CASSHRLAGDSTDTQYF	TGCGCCAGCAGCCACCGACTAGCGGGGGATAGCACAGATACGCAGTATTTT
TRBV5-4	TRBJ2-5	TRBD1	.	CASQGELGQETQYF	TGTGCCAGCCAGGGGGAGCTTGGACAAGAGACCCAGTACTTC
TRBV3-1/TRBV3-2	TRBJ1-2	.	.	CASSQEAGPWEGYTF	TGTGCCAGCAGCCAAGAAGCGGGGCCTTGGGAAGGCTACACCTTC